Each of the 31 T cell receptor beta chains below was sequenced from the same sample in a study of cytomegalovirus exposure and HLA in healthy donors. This PCR relied on a set of 60 Vbeta primers and 13 Jbeta primers. Generated by immunoSEQ multiplex PCR, the TCRdb table keeps only in-frame clones and is missing some. This sample has fewer than 250,000 clones; around 73% occur once, and the top ten carry around 2.2%. Sequencing was performed on PBMCs. These receptor sequences come from a woman aged 30 to 39 in good health and CMV-seropositive.

The J gene is TRBJ1-1, the V gene TRBV19; D remains ambiguous. Per the germline V gene, CDR1 is LNHDA and CDR2 is SQIVND (reference sequence). V gave up 5 bases and J gave up 0 bases, with 7 bases separating them. The CDR3 has 13 residues. The CDR3 here is CASSFVVNTEAFF. CDR3 nucleotides: TGTGCCAGTAGTTTTGTAGTGAACACTGAAGCTTTCTTT.

This clone has only one observation. The chain couples TRBV28 to TRBJ2-1; TRBD2 is a possible D gene (6 bases). CDR3 length: 16 residues. Germline V lookup: CDR1 MDHEN, CDR2 SYDVKM. The V end was cut by 2 bases, the J end by 1 base, with 12 bases between. The CDR3 coding sequence is TGTGCCAGCAGTTTACCGGTCGCGGGGTCCTACAATGAGCAGTTCTTC. Its translation: CASSLPVAGSYNEQFF.

The chain carries TRBV28 and TRBJ2-5; 9 bases match TRBD2. This CDR3 region has 16 residues. V trimming: 5 bases; J trimming: 7 bases; junction bases outside the gene matches: 14. The germline gives CDR1 MDHEN, CDR2 SYDVKM. In nucleotides, the CDR3 is TGTGCCAGCAGTGCCGAGGCGGGAGGGGGAGCTCGGACCCAGTACTTC. Translation gives CASSAEAGGGARTQYF.

This CDR3 is CASSQGWRTGNTEAFF. CDR3 coding DNA: TGCGCCAGCAGCCAAGGTTGGAGGACGGGGAACACTGAAGCTTTCTTT. The chain combines TRBV4-3 with TRBJ1-1; no clear D. CDR3 size: 16 residues. Germline V gives CDR1 LGHNA, CDR2 YSLEER. The V and J ends lost 1 base and 1 base respectively, with 13 bases between them.

This clone has a handful of counts. The CDR3 is CASSVDGRPGNTIYF. The DNA of the CDR3 is TGTGCCAGCAGCGTAGACGGGAGGCCTGGAAACACCATATATTTT. V usage is TRBV9 and J usage is TRBJ1-3, with D uncertain. The ends were cut back, 0 bases at V and 2 bases at J, with 9 bases in the middle. Germline V CDR1 and CDR2: SGDLS, YYNGEE. The CDR3 loop spans 15 amino acids.

The rearrangement joins TRBV11-3 to TRBJ2-7; possibly TRBD1 for D (6 bases). The germline V and J ends were trimmed by 5 bases and 5 bases, with 25 bases remaining between them. The CDR3 runs to 17 residues. From germline, CDR1 is SGHNT and CDR2 YENEEA. The chain's CDR3 is CASSPGTGMILGDEQYF. As DNA, the CDR3 is TGTGCCAGCAGCCCAGGCACAGGGATGATTTTGGGGGACGAGCAGTACTTC. Full variable domain (outside the CDR3, taken from reference TRBV11-3 and TRBJ2-7): EAGVVQSPRYKIIEKKQPVAFWCNPISGHNTLYWYLQNLGQGPELLIRYENEEAVDDSQLPKDRFSAERLKGVDSTLKIQPAELGDSAVYLCASSPGTGMILGDEQYFGPGTRLTVT.

This clone has more than one count but fewer than ten. The chain employs TRBV28 and TRBJ2-1; 8 bases are shared with TRBD2. Germline V gene lookup returns CDR1 MDHEN and CDR2 SYDVKM. V shed 6 bases and J 6 bases; nucleotides not matched to a gene: 7. The CDR3 spans 14 residues. The CDR3 is CASRSGTRTNEQFF. In DNA form, the CDR3 reads TGTGCCAGCAGATCCGGGACTAGGACCAATGAGCAGTTCTTC.

The chain joins TRBV7-9 to TRBJ1-1; no definite D call. Germline V gene lookup returns CDR1 SEHNR and CDR2 FQNEAQ (reference sequence). The V gene lost 5 bases and the J gene lost 2 bases, with 9 bases spanning the gap. The length of the CDR3 is 13 residues. CDR3 protein: CASSNGFNTEAFF. The CDR3 bases are TGTGCCAGCAGCAACGGGTTCAACACTGAAGCTTTCTTT.

The chain employs TRBV5-1 and TRBJ2-7, with 10 nucleotides matching TRBD2. Germline V lookup: CDR1 SGHRS, CDR2 YFSETQ. The CDR3 is 13 residues long. With 4 bases clipped from V and 4 bases from J, the junction kept 2 bases outside the gene matches. The CDR3 DNA is TGCGCCAGCAGCGTGGGACTAGCGTACGAGCAGTACTTC. Translating gives CASSVGLAYEQYF. The variable domain in full, with the rest retrieved from reference TRBV5-1 and TRBJ2-7, is KAGVTQTPRYLIKTRGQQVTLSCSPISGHRSVSWYQQTPGQGLQFLFEYFSETQRNKGNFPGRFSGRQFSNSRSEMNVSTLELGDSALYLCASSVGLAYEQYFGPGTRLTVT.

The rearrangement joins TRBV18 to TRBJ1-1; D is undetermined. This CDR3 region has 15 residues. V lost 1 base and J lost 1, with 10 bases in between. Germline loops: CDR1 KGHSH, CDR2 LQKENI. CDR3 in amino acids: CASSPLASSNTEAFF. The CDR3 DNA is TGTGCCAGCTCACCACTTGCCAGTTCGAACACTGAAGCTTTCTTT. The complete variable domain, with remaining parts taken from reference TRBV18 and TRBJ1-1, reads NAGVMQNPRHLVRRRGQEARLRCSPMKGHSHVYWYRQLPEEGLKFMVYLQKENIIDESGMPKERFSAEFPKEGPSILRIQQVVRGDSAAYFCASSPLASSNTEAFFGQGTRLTVV.

The CDR3 region is CASSLSSLAFF. The DNA for the CDR3 is TGTGCCAGCAGCTTATCGTCCCTAGCGTTCTTC. V gene TRBV7-2 combines with J gene TRBJ2-1, with D perhaps TRBD2 (5 bases). Germline assignment: CDR1 SGHTA and CDR2 FQGNSA. V dropped 2 bases and J dropped 15 bases, with 11 bases sitting between them. The CDR3 loop spans 11 amino acids.

The chain has TRBV7-8 and TRBJ1-2, with D unclear. CDR3 length: 15 residues. Trimming shortened V by 1 base and J by 4 bases, and 13 bases separated the two germline ends. Germline CDR1 and CDR2: SGHVS and FQNEAQ. This CDR3 is CASSLGAGAIYGYTF. The CDR3 DNA reads as TGTGCCAGCAGCTTAGGCGCGGGAGCAATCTATGGCTACACCTTC.

CDR3 in amino acids: CASSLIGGSGYNEQFF. The CDR3 nucleotides read TGTGCCAGCAGCTTAATCGGCGGGAGTGGGTACAATGAGCAGTTCTTC. This chain links TRBV7-6 with TRBJ2-1; 7 nucleotides align to TRBD2. Germline CDR1 SGHVS, CDR2 FNYEAQ. The CDR3 runs 16 residues. Trimming cost V 2 bases and J 4 bases; bases outside gene matches: 8.

The CDR3 DNA sequence: TGTGCCAGCAGTTTACTGGACAGCACTAAGGAGCCCCAGCATTTT. Its protein product is CASSLLDSTKEPQHF. This sequence joins TRBV28 and TRBJ1-5; TRBD1 might be the D (6 bases). V shed 2 bases and J shed 8 bases, with 16 bases lying between them. The CDR3 spans 15 residues. Germline CDR1 and CDR2: MDHEN and SYDVKM.

The rearrangement joins TRBV27 to TRBJ2-5, with 9 bases identical to TRBD2. The CDR3 is 16 residues long. Germline V CDR1 and CDR2: MNHEY, SMNVEV (reference sequence). The trim removed 5 bases at V and 4 bases at J, leaving 11 bases unmatched. CDR3 coding DNA: TGTGCCAGCAGTGCCCCTCGGCGGGAGGGCCGAGAGACCCAGTACTTC. This gives the protein CASSAPRREGRETQYF.

The rearrangement uses TRBV4-1 and TRBJ2-1, with TRBD1 identical over 7 bases. Germline CDR1 MGHRA, CDR2 YSYEKL. The V gene end was trimmed by 1 base and the J gene end by 8 bases; junction bases not matched to a gene: 5. The CDR3 length is 14 residues. The CDR3 region has the DNA TGCGCCAGCAGCCAAGGGGACAGCAGAGATGAGCAGTTCTTC. It encodes CASSQGDSRDEQFF.

The CDR3 region is CASSSNSGSRGYTF. Here the CDR3 DNA reads TGTGCCAGCAGTTCAAACTCAGGGTCCCGTGGCTACACCTTC. The chain links TRBV2 to TRBJ1-2; D may be TRBD1 (5 bases). V lost 5 bases, J lost 7 bases, and 17 bases lay in between. The germline gives CDR1 SNHLY, CDR2 FYNNEI. The CDR3 has 14 residues.

The chain employs TRBV5-1 and TRBJ2-7, with TRBD1 as a possible D gene (5 bases). The germline CDR1 and CDR2 sequences are SGHRS and YFSETQ. The CDR3 runs to 12 residues. Trimming took 4 bases from V and 6 from J, leaving 11 bases between them. The CDR3 region has the DNA TGCGCCAGCAGCACCCCTGGGGCCGAGCAGTACTTC. Encoded protein: CASSTPGAEQYF.

This chain links TRBV7-2 with TRBJ1-1, with D possibly matching TRBD1 (6 bases). Deletions cut 4 bases from V and 1 base from J, with 13 bases between. The CDR3 loop spans 15 amino acids. Germline CDR1 and CDR2: SGHTA and FQGNSA. For the CDR3, the DNA is TGTGCCAGCAGCTCCCCGGGCAGGGGGAACACTGAAGCTTTCTTT. Translation gives CASSSPGRGNTEAFF.

The chain employs TRBV7-2 and TRBJ2-3; D ambiguous. Germline V gene sequence: CDR1 SGHTA, CDR2 FQGNSA. This CDR3 has 15 amino acids. The V gene lost 1 base and the J gene lost 2 bases, with 10 bases spanning the gap. CDR3 region: CASSLGGRSTDTQYF. In nucleotides, the CDR3 is TGTGCCAGCAGCTTAGGTGGCAGATCCACAGATACGCAGTATTTT.

This clone showed up just a few times. The chain uses TRBV2 and TRBJ1-3, with TRBD1 as a possible D gene (6 bases). Deletions cut 4 bases from V and 3 bases from J, with 22 bases between. Looked up from germline, CDR1 is SNHLY and CDR2 is FYNNEI. The CDR3 extends over 18 amino acids. CDR3 DNA: TGTGCCAGCAGTGGTAGAGGGGCAGGGGCGCTGTATGGAAACACCATATATTTT. This encodes CASSGRGAGALYGNTIYF.

The V gene is TRBV7-2, the J gene TRBJ1-1; a weak D match, TRBD1 (5 bases). The V gene lost 3 bases and the J gene lost 1 base, with 9 bases spanning the gap. Germline CDR1 and CDR2: SGHTA and FQGNSA. CDR3 length: 14 residues. CDR3 in amino acids: CASSFLQANTEAFF. The CDR3 DNA follows: TGTGCCAGCAGCTTCTTACAGGCGAACACTGAAGCTTTCTTT. The full variable domain, in which reference TRBV7-2 and TRBJ1-1 provide the parts outside the CDR3, is GAGVSQSPSNKVTEKGKDVELRCDPISGHTALYWYRQSLGQGLEFLIYFQGNSAPDKSGLPSDRFSAERTGGSVSTLTIQRTQQEDSAVYLCASSFLQANTEAFFGQGTRLTVV.

The J gene is TRBJ2-2, the V gene TRBV20-1; TRBD2 agrees at 8 bases. Germline loops: CDR1 DFQATT, CDR2 SNEGSKA (reference sequence). The CDR3 consists of 11 residues. For the CDR3, the DNA is TGCAGCCTGGGGCGGGGGGCGGAGCTGTTTTTT. Residues: CSLGRGAELFF.

This chain uses TRBV13 with TRBJ1-2; 9 nucleotides match TRBD1. CDR1 and CDR2 (germline): PRHDT, FYEKMQ (reference sequence). This CDR3 has 15 residues. V was clipped by 6 bases and J by 1 base; unmatched bases: 6. The CDR3 sequence: CASSQGQGRNYGYTF. The CDR3 bases are TGTGCCAGCAGTCAGGGACAGGGACGTAACTATGGCTACACCTTC.

Points on this clone: The junction departs from the called germline gene at one end, perhaps through a read error. The rearrangement uses TRBV6-1 and TRBJ2-7; a weak D match, TRBD2 (5 bases). Germline CDR1 MNHNS, CDR2 SASEGT. This CDR3 spans 14 amino acids. CDR3 DNA: TGTGCCAGCAATGAACGGGAACTTGTCCACGAGCAGTACTTC. Protein product: CASNERELVHEQYF.

The rearrangement links TRBV4-2 to TRBJ1-2; D perhaps matches TRBD1 (5 bases). Trimming took off 1 base at V and 4 bases at J, with 13 bases between the two ends. This CDR3 comprises 15 residues. Germline V CDR1 and CDR2: LGHNA, YNFKEQ. The CDR3 DNA reads TGTGCCAGCAGCCAAGTAAGACAGTCTGGCTATGGCTACACCTTC. This translates into CASSQVRQSGYGYTF.

The chain couples TRBV6-1 to TRBJ2-1, with 10 nucleotides matching TRBD2. Trimming cost V 4 bases and J 3 bases; bases outside gene matches: 12. The CDR3 extends over 18 amino acids. Germline CDR1 is MNHNS and CDR2 is SASEGT. The CDR3: CASSVIARSSGSYNEQFF. The CDR3 nucleotides read TGTGCCAGCAGTGTAATCGCGCGTTCTAGCGGGAGCTACAATGAGCAGTTCTTC.

CDR3 sequence reads: CASSLNSGNEQFF. The CDR3 coding sequence is TGTGCCAGCAGCTTAAATTCCGGGAATGAGCAGTTCTTC. The rearrangement joins TRBV7-7 to TRBJ2-1, with D hard to call. V was pared by 2 bases and J by 7 bases, with 9 bases between. Germline V gives CDR1 SSHAT, CDR2 FNYEAQ (reference sequence). The CDR3 has 13 amino acids.

The CDR3 DNA reads TGTGCCAGCAGTTTTTATGGCAGTCAGCCCCAGCATTTT. Encoded protein: CASSFYGSQPQHF. The chain joins TRBV28 to TRBJ1-5; D is uncertain. In germline, CDR1 is MDHEN, CDR2 SYDVKM. V dropped 3 bases and J dropped 6 bases, with 9 bases sitting between them. The CDR3 sequence is 13 residues long.

The chain employs TRBV5-1 and TRBJ2-7; possibly TRBD1 for D (6 bases). V was pared by 1 base and J by 6 bases, with 17 bases between. The CDR3 runs 15 residues. Germline assignment: CDR1 SGHRS and CDR2 YFSETQ. This CDR3 is CASSLRTDGKGEQYF. In DNA, the CDR3 is TGCGCCAGCAGCTTGAGGACAGACGGGAAGGGCGAGCAGTACTTC.

This clone was counted only a few times. CDR3 in DNA: TGTGCCAGCAGTGGACAGGACGGCTACACCTTC. This sequence encodes CASSGQDGYTF. The chain links TRBV28 to TRBJ1-2; TRBD1 aligns across 7 bases. After removal of 5 bases from V and 8 bases from J, the junction contained 2 bases not matched to a gene. The CDR3 totals 11 residues. Germline V gene lookup returns CDR1 MDHEN and CDR2 SYDVKM.